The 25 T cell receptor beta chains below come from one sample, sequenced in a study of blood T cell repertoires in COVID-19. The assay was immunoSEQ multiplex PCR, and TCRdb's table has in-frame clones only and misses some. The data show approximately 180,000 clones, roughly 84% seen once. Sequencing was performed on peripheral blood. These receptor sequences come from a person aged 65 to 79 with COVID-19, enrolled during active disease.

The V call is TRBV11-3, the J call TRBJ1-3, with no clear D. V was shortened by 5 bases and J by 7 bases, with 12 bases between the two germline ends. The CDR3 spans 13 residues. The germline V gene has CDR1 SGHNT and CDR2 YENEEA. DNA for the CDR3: TGTGCCAGCAGCAAAGTAACGGGGAACACCATATATTTT. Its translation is CASSKVTGNTIYF.

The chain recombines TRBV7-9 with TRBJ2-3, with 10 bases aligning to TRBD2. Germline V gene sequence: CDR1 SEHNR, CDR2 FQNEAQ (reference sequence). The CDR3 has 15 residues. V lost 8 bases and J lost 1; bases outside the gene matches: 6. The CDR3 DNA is TGTGCCAGCGCAAAAGGGACTAGCGGCACAGATACGCAGTATTTT. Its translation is CASAKGTSGTDTQYF.

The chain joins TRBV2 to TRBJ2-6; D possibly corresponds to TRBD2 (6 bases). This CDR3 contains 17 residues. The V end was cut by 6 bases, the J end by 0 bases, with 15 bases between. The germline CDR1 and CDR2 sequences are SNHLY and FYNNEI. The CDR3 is CASRRLRGGSGANVLTF. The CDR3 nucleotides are TGTGCCAGCAGAAGGTTAAGGGGAGGCTCTGGGGCCAACGTCCTGACTTTC.

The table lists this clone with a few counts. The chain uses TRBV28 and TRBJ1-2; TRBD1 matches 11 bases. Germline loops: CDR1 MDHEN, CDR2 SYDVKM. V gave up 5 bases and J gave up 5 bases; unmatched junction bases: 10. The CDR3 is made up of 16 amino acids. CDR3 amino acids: CASSAQRTGGGYGYTF. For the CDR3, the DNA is TGTGCCAGCAGTGCACAACGGACAGGGGGCGGGTATGGCTACACCTTC.

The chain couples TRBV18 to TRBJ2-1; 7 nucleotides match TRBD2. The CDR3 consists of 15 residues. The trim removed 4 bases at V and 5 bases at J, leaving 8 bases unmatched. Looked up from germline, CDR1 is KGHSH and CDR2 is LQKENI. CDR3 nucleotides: TGTGCCAGCTCACGGGGGGGAGGCAACAACAATGAGCAGTTCTTC. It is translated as CASSRGGGNNNEQFF.

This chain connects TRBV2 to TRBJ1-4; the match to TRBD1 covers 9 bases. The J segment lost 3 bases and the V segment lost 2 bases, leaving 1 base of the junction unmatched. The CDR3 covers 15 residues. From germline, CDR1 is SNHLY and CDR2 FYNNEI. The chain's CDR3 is CASSEYRGPNEKLFF. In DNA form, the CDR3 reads TGTGCCAGCAGTGAATACAGGGGGCCTAATGAAAAACTGTTTTTT.

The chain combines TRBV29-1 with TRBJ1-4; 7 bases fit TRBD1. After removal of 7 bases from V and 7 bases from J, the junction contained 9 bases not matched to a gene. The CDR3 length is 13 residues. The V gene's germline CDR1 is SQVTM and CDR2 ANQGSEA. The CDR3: CSALDRFREKLFF. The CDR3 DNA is TGCAGCGCCCTGGACAGGTTTCGTGAAAAACTGTTTTTT. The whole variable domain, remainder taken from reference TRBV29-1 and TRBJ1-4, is SAVISQKPSRDICQRGTSLTIQCQVDSQVTMMFWYRQQPGQSLTLIATANQGSEATYESGFVIDKFPISRPNLTFSTLTVSNMSPEDSSIYLCSALDRFREKLFFGSGTQLSVL.

The DNA for the CDR3 is TGCAGCGTTTTGGGGGGGCAGAGCCGGTATGGCTACACCTTC. Its translation: CSVLGGQSRYGYTF. The rearrangement uses TRBV29-1 and TRBJ1-2, with D tentatively TRBD1 (6 bases). The CDR3 spans 14 residues. Trimming stripped 5 bases from V and 5 bases from J, with 18 bases between. In germline, CDR1 is SQVTM, CDR2 ANQGSEA.

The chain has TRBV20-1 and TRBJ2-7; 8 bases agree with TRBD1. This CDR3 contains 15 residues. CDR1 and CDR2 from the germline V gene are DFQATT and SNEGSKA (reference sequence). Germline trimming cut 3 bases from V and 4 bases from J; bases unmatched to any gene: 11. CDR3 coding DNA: TGCAGTGCTAGTTATTCCCAGGGGGCCCCATACGAGCAGTACTTC. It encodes CSASYSQGAPYEQYF.

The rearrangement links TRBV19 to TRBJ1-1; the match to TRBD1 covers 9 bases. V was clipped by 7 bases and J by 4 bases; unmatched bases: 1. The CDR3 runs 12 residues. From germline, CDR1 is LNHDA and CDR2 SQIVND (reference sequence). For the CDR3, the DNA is TGTGCCAGTACGACAGGGGGCACTGAAGCTTTCTTT. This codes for CASTTGGTEAFF.

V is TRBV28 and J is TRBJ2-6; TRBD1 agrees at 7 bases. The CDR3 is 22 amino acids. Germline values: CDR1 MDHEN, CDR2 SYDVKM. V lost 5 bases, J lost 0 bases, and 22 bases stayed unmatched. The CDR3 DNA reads TGTGCCAGCAGTCCCCACCCGGGGACAGCCACGGTCACCGGCTCTGGGGCCAACGTCCTGACTTTC. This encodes CASSPHPGTATVTGSGANVLTF.

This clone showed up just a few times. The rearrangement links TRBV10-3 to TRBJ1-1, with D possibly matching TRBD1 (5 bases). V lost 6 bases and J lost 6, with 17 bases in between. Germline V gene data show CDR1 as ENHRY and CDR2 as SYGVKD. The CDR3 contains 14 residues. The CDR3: CAIREPRAFSEAFF. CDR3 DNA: TGTGCCATCAGAGAGCCCAGGGCTTTCTCTGAAGCTTTCTTT.

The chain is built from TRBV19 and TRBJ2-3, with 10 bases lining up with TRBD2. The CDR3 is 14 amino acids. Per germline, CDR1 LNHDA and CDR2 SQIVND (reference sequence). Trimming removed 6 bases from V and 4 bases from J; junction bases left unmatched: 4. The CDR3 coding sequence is TGTGCCAGTAGGCAGCGGGGGGGGTCAGATACGCAGTATTTT. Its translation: CASRQRGGSDTQYF.

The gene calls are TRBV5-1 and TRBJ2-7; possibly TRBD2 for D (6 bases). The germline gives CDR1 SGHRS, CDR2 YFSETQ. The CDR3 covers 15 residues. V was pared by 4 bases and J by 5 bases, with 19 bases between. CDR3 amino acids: CASSPTSLGLHEQYF. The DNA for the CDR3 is TGCGCCAGCAGCCCTACATCTTTGGGACTTCACGAGCAGTACTTC.

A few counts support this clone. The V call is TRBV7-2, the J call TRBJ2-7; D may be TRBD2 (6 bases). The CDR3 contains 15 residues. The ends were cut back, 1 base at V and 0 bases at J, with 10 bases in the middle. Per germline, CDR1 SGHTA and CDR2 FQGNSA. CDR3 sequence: CASSLGAGRSYEQYF. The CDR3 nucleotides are TGTGCCAGCAGCTTAGGAGCGGGTCGCTCCTACGAGCAGTACTTC.

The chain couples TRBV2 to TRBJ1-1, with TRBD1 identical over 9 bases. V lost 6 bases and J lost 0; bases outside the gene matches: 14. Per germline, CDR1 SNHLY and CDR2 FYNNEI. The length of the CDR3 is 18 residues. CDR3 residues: CASRKRGQGSPLNTEAFF. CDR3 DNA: TGTGCCAGCAGGAAGCGGGGACAGGGATCCCCCCTGAACACTGAAGCTTTCTTT.

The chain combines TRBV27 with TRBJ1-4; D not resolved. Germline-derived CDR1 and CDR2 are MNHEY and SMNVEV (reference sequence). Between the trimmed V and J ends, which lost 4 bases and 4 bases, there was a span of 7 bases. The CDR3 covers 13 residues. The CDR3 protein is CASSSGSNEKLFF. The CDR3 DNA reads TGTGCCAGCAGTTCGGGGAGTAATGAAAAACTGTTTTTT.

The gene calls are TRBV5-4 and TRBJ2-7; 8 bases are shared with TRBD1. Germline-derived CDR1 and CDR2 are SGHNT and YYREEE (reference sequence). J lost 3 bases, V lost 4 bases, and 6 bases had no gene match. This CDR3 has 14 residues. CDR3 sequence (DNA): TGTGCCAGCAGCAAACTCGGACAGGGCTACGAGCAGTACTTC. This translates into CASSKLGQGYEQYF. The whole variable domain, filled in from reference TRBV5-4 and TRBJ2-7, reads ETGVTQSPTHLIKTRGQQVTLRCSSQSGHNTVSWYQQALGQGPQFIFQYYREEENGRGNFPPRFSGLQFPNYSSELNVNALELDDSALYLCASSKLGQGYEQYFGPGTRLTVT.

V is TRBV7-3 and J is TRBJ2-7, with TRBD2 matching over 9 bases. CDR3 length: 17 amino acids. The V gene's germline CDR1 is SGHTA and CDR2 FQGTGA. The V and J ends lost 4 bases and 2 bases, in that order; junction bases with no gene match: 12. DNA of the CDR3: TGTGCCAGCAGCTCCGGACTAGCGAACATCTTTCCCTACGAGCAGTACTTC. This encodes CASSSGLANIFPYEQYF.

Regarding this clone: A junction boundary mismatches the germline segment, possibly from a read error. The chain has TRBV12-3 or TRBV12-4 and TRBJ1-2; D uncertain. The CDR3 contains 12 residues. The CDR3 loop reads CASTKRPDLKNF. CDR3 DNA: TGTGCCAGTACTAAACGACCGGATCTAAAAAACTTC.

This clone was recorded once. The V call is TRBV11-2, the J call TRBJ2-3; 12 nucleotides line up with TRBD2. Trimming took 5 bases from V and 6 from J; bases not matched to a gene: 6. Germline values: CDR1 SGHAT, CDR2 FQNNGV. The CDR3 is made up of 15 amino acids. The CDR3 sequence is CASSQGLAGVDTQYF. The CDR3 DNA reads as TGTGCCAGCAGCCAGGGACTAGCGGGTGTCGATACGCAGTATTTT.

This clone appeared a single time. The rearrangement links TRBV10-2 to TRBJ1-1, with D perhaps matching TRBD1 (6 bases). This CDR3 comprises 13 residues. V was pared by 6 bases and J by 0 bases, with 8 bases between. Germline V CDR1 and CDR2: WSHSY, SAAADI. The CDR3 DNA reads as TGCGCCAGCAGGAGGACAGTGAACACTGAAGCTTTCTTT. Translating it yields CASRRTVNTEAFF.

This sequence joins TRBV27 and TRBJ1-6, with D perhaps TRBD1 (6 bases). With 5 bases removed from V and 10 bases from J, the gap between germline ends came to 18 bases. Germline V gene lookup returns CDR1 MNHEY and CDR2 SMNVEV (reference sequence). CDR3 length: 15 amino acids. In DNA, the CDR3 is TGTGCCAGCAGTGGTTACAGGGTGGTGGACTCACCCCTCCACTTT. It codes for CASSGYRVVDSPLHF.

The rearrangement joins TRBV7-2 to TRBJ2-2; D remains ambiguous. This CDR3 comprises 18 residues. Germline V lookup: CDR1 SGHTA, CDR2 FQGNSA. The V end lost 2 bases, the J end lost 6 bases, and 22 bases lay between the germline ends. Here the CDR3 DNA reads TGTGCCAGCAGCTTACAACCCCTTCACCCCCCAGGCGCCGGGGAGCTGTTTTTT. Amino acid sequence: CASSLQPLHPPGAGELFF.

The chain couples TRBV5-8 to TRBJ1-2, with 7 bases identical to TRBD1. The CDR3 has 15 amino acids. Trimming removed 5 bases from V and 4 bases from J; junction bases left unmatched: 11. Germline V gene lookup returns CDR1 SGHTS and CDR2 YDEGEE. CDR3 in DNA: TGTGCCAGCAGTTCTACCGGGACAGTCTCCTATGGCTACACCTTC. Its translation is CASSSTGTVSYGYTF.